These 16 T cell receptor beta chains came from one sample sequenced in a study of CD8 T cells in Susac syndrome. After extraction with the RNeasy kit, roughly 0.5 to 1 ug of the RNA was reverse transcribed using random hexamers. Using its own MiXCR run on the immunoSEQ multiplex PCR reads, TCRdb lists one record per CDR3 protein. This sample has around 170,000 distinct CDR3 sequences, with 92% found just once. The sequenced sample was CD4+ T cells from PBMCs. These receptors were taken from a human donor in good health.

The V call is TRBV2, the J call TRBJ1-2; 10 nucleotides match TRBD1. The CDR3 extends over 15 amino acids. V shed 10 bases and J 2 bases; nucleotides not matched to a gene: 10. Germline CDR1 and CDR2: SNHLY and FYNNEI. The CDR3: CAILGRGQGNYGYTF. CDR3 in DNA: TGTGCCATACTCGGTAGGGGACAGGGGAACTATGGCTACACCTTC.

This clonotype was recorded only once. This sequence joins TRBV9 and TRBJ1-4, with no clear D. V lost 3 bases to trimming and J lost 5 bases, with 14 bases between them. The CDR3 covers 15 residues. CDR1 SGDLS and CDR2 YYNGEE come from the germline V gene. CDR3 amino acids: CASSARTGKNEKLFF. The CDR3 DNA reads TGTGCCAGCAGCGCCCGGACGGGAAAAAATGAAAAACTGTTTTTT.

The chain recombines TRBV6-2 or TRBV6-3 with TRBJ1-2, with TRBD1 identical over 7 bases. Germline V gene data show CDR1 as MNHEY and CDR2 as SVGEGT. There are 15 residues in the CDR3. V lost 0 bases to trimming and J lost 7 bases; unmatched junction nucleotides: 8. The CDR3 DNA sequence: TGTGCCAGCAGTTACTCGGGGACAGAGAGAGGTGGCTACACCTTC. This gives the protein CASSYSGTERGGYTF.

The CDR3 spells CASSPRGGNFEQYF. DNA of the CDR3: TGTGCCAGCAGCCCCCGGGGGGGAAACTTCGAGCAGTACTTC. The chain combines TRBV9 with TRBJ2-7; 8 bases are a match to TRBD2. The CDR3 length is 14 residues. Germline-derived CDR1 and CDR2 are SGDLS and YYNGEE. Losses at the gene ends were 4 bases for V and 6 bases for J; bases not matched to a gene: 9. Full variable domain (remainder filled in from reference TRBV9 and TRBJ2-7): DSGVTQTPKHLITATGQRVTLRCSPRSGDLSVYWYQQSLDQGLQFLIQYYNGEERAKGNILERFSAQQFPDLHSELNLSSLELGDSALYFCASSPRGGNFEQYFGPGTRLTVT.

V usage is TRBV29-1 and J usage is TRBJ2-7; 9 bases agree with TRBD1. The CDR3 extends over 13 amino acids. CDR1 and CDR2 (germline): SQVTM, ANQGSEA. Losses at the gene ends were 5 bases for V and 7 bases for J; bases not matched to a gene: 9. The CDR3 loop is CSVNIQGAGEQYF. CDR3 sequence (DNA): TGCAGCGTTAATATACAGGGGGCGGGGGAGCAGTACTTC.

The J gene is TRBJ2-7, the V gene TRBV20-1; D possibly corresponds to TRBD2 (6 bases). V shed 6 bases and J shed 2 bases, with 17 bases lying between them. CDR1 and CDR2 from the germline V gene are DFQATT and SNEGSKA (reference sequence). CDR3 length: 14 amino acids. CDR3 sequence: CSARGIGRTYEQYF. The DNA for the CDR3 is TGCAGTGCCCGGGGGATCGGCAGAACCTACGAGCAGTACTTC.

The chain employs TRBV2 and TRBJ1-4; D gene uncertain. Germline CDR1 is SNHLY and CDR2 is FYNNEI. The CDR3 is 11 amino acids. Trimming removed 8 bases at V and 7 bases at J, with 8 bases between. The CDR3 nucleotides are TGTGCCAGCGGCGGCAGTGAAAAACTGTTTTTT. This encodes CASGGSEKLFF.

CDR3 in amino acids: CASTFQGVLNEKLFF. As DNA, the CDR3 is TGTGCCAGCACCTTTCAAGGGGTCCTAAATGAAAAACTGTTTTTT. The chain recombines TRBV5-6 with TRBJ1-4; a possible D gene is TRBD1 (5 bases). Germline CDR1 and CDR2: SGHDT and YYEEEE. V dropped 6 bases and J dropped 5 bases, with 17 bases sitting between them. The CDR3 is made up of 15 amino acids. The whole variable domain, filled in from reference TRBV5-6 and TRBJ1-4, reads DAGVTQSPTHLIKTRGQQVTLRCSPKSGHDTVSWYQQALGQGPQFIFQYYEEEERQRGNFPDRFSGHQFPNYSSELNVNALLLGDSALYLCASTFQGVLNEKLFFGSGTQLSVL.

CDR3 nucleotides: TGTGCCAGCAGCCAAGCTCAAGGGTACACCGGGGAGCTGTTTTTT. Its translation: CASSQAQGYTGELFF. The chain couples TRBV3-1 to TRBJ2-2; D is unresolved. The CDR3 spans 15 residues. Germline values: CDR1 LGHDT, CDR2 YNNKEL (reference sequence). The ends were cut back, 1 base at V and 3 bases at J, with 9 bases in the middle. Filled out from reference TRBV3-1 and TRBJ2-2, the complete variable domain reads DTAVSQTPKYLVTQMGNDKSIKCEQNLGHDTMYWYKQDSKKFLKIMFSYNNKELIINETVPNRFSPKSPDKAHLNLHINSLELGDSAVYFCASSQAQGYTGELFFGEGSRLTVL.

The chain employs TRBV7-2 and TRBJ2-3; TRBD1 agrees at 7 bases. J gave up 0 bases and V 7 bases, and 4 bases lay outside the gene matches. There are 14 residues in the CDR3. Looked up from germline, CDR1 is SGHTA and CDR2 is FQGNSA. The CDR3 DNA reads TGTGCCAGCACGGACAGGATAAGCACAGATACGCAGTATTTT. Translation: CASTDRISTDTQYF.

This chain joins TRBV20-1 and TRBJ2-7, with D tentatively TRBD1 (5 bases). This CDR3 has 13 residues. Between the trimmed V and J ends, which lost 5 bases and 4 bases, there was a span of 15 bases. Germline V gene lookup returns CDR1 DFQATT and CDR2 SNEGSKA (reference sequence). CDR3 in amino acids: CSAYKGRVYEQYF. The CDR3 nucleotides are TGCAGTGCTTATAAAGGCAGGGTGTACGAGCAGTACTTC.

The chain recombines TRBV11-2 with TRBJ2-7; D is unresolved. The CDR3 runs 15 residues. The ends were cut back, 0 bases at V and 7 bases at J, with 16 bases in the middle. Looked up from germline, CDR1 is SGHAT and CDR2 is FQNNGV. The CDR3: CASSLEGSRPVEQYF. The CDR3 DNA follows: TGTGCCAGCAGCTTAGAAGGAAGCCGCCCGGTGGAGCAGTACTTC.

This chain links TRBV7-9 with TRBJ1-4, with a weak D call TRBD1 (5 bases). V lost 4 bases and J 7 bases, leaving 19 bases between the germline ends. CDR3 length: 16 amino acids. Germline V gene sequence: CDR1 SEHNR, CDR2 FQNEAQ (reference sequence). CDR3 nucleotides: TGTGCCAGCAGCTCTCCCAATTCAGGAAGGGGTGAAAAACTGTTTTTT. This gives the protein CASSSPNSGRGEKLFF.

The CDR3 spells CASSLGAGDNSPLHF. In DNA, the CDR3 is TGTGCCAGCAGCTTAGGGGCAGGAGATAATTCACCCCTCCACTTT. The chain has TRBV7-2 and TRBJ1-6, with D unresolved. The CDR3 has 15 residues. Between the trimmed V and J ends, which lost 1 base and 5 bases, there was a span of 9 bases. The germline CDR1 and CDR2 sequences are SGHTA and FQGNSA.

CDR3 loop: CASSATGTGTDTQYF. CDR3 nucleotide sequence: TGCGCCAGCAGCGCTACCGGGACAGGAACAGATACGCAGTATTTT. The V gene is TRBV5-1, the J gene TRBJ2-3; TRBD1 aligns across 8 bases. The CDR3 is 15 residues long. Per germline, CDR1 SGHRS and CDR2 YFSETQ. The V segment lost 4 bases and the J segment 3 bases; nucleotides outside the gene matches: 7.

CDR3 residues: CASSADQETQYF. The CDR3 nucleotides read TGTGCCAGCTCAGCCGACCAAGAGACCCAGTACTTC. J is TRBJ2-5 and V is TRBV18; D unresolved. This CDR3 contains 12 residues. Germline V gene data show CDR1 as KGHSH and CDR2 as LQKENI. The ends were cut back, 5 bases at V and 0 bases at J, with 4 bases in the middle.